This T cell receptor beta chain was observed in a study of T-cell reconstitution after alpha-beta-depleted transplantation in children. Germline lookup yields CDR1 SGHKS and CDR2 YYEKEE (reference sequence). The CDR3 sequence is 16 residues long. V trimming: 0 bases; J trimming: 6 bases; junction bases outside the gene matches: 8. There are a few counts of this clonotype. Preparation of the TCRbeta library involved a method that used unique molecular identifiers. A single record per CDR3 protein comes from TCRdb applying MiXCR to the PCR reads. The sample carries 330,000 or so distinct CDR3 sequences, approximately 10% recorded once.

This specimen was PBMCs from the stem cell graft donor, taken from the stem cell graft. This receptor was identified in a human donor who donated a stem cell graft to a child with acute lymphoblastic leukemia. The chain combines TRBV5-5 with TRBJ2-1, with 8 positions matching TRBD2. CDR3 nucleotides: TGTGCCAGCAGCTTGGGGCTAGCGGGTAATGCCAATGAGCAGTTCTTC. Amino acid sequence: CASSLGLAGNANEQFF.